The entry below describes one T cell receptor (beta chain). The PCR was carried out with 60 Vbeta primers and 13 Jbeta primers. As handled by the study authors: Later analysis identified 80 million to 85 million unique TCR beta chains, 9 million to 13 million shared. The method was immunoSEQ multiplex PCR; TCRdb's version includes in-frame clones alone and lacks a portion of them. The DNA gave D and trimming, while V, J and clone size come from that table. The sample data list 50,000 to 60,000 clones. Trimming at V came to 7 bases and at J to 4 bases, leaving 10 bases not matched to a gene. Germline V CDR1 and CDR2: MDHEN, SYDVKM. This CDR3 is 15 amino acids long. These data are taken from a study of cytomegalovirus exposure and HLA in healthy donors.

The sample consisted of PBMCs. This receptor was identified in a male donor in good health and CMV-seronegative. The chain couples TRBV28 to TRBJ1-5; 7 bases match TRBD1. The CDR3 loop is CASTYLTGVNQPQHF. The CDR3 coding sequence is TGTGCCAGCACCTACCTTACAGGGGTTAATCAGCCCCAGCATTTT.